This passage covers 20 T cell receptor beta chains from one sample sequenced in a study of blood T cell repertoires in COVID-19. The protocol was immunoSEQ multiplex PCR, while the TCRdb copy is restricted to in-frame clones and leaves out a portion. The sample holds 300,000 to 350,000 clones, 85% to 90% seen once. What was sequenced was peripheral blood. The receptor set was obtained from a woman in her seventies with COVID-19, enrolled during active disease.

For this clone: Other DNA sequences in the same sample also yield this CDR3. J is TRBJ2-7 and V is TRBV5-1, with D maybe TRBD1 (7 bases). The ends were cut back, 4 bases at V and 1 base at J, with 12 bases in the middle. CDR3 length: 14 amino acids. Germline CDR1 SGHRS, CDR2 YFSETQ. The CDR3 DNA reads TGCGCCAGCAGCCCGCGGGACAGTTCCTACGAGCAGTACTTC. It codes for CASSPRDSSYEQYF.

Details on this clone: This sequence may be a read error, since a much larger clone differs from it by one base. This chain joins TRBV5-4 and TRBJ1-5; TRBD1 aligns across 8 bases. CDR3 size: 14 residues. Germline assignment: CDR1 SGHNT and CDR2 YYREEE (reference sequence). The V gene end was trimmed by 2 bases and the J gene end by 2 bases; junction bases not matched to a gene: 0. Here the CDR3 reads CASSLQGGNQPQHF. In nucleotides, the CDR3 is TGTGCCAGCAGCTTACAGGGGGGCAATCAGCCCCAGCATTTT.

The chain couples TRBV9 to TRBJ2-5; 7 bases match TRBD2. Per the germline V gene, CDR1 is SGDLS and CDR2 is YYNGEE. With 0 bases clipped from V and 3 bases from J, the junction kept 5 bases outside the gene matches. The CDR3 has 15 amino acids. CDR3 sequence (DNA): TGTGCCAGCAGCGTAGATGGAGGGAGGGAAGAGACCCAGTACTTC. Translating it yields CASSVDGGREETQYF.

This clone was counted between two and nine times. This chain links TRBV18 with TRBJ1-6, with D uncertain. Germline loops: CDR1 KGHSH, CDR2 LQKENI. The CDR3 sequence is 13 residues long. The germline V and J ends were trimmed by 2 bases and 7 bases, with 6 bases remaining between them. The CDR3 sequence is CASSPNKNSPLHF. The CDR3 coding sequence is TGTGCCAGCTCACCAAATAAAAATTCACCCCTCCACTTT.

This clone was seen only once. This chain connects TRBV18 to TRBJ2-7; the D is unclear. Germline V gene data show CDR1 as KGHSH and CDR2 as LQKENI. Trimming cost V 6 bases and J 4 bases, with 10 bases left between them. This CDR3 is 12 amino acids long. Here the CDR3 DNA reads TGTGCCAGCTCCCACGAGAATTACGAGCAGTACTTC. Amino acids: CASSHENYEQYF.

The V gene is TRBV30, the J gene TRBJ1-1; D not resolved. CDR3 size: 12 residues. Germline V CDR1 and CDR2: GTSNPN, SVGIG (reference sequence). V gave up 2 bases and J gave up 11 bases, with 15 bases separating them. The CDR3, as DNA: TGTGCCTGGAGTCTCCCCGGGAAAGTGGCTTTCTTT. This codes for CAWSLPGKVAFF.

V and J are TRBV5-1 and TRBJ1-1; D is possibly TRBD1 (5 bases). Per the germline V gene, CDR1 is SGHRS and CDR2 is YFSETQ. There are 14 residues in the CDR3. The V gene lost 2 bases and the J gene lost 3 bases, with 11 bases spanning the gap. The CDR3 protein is CASSFSRVDTEAFF. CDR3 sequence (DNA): TGCGCCAGCAGCTTTTCCAGGGTTGACACTGAAGCTTTCTTT.

Here the CDR3 reads CASSWSPGQPTYEQYF. CDR3 nucleotides: TGTGCCAGCAGCTGGTCCCCTGGACAGCCGACCTACGAGCAGTACTTC. This chain connects TRBV7-9 to TRBJ2-7, with D perhaps TRBD1 (6 bases). V was trimmed by 4 bases and J by 2 bases, leaving 18 bases between them. Germline values: CDR1 SEHNR, CDR2 FQNEAQ (reference sequence). The CDR3 covers 16 residues.

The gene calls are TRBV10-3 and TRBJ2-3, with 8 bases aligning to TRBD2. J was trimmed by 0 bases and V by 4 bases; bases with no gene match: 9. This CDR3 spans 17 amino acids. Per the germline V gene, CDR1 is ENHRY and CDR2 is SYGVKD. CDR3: CAISGEDSGTSTDTQYF. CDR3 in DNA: TGTGCCATCAGTGGGGAGGATAGCGGGACTAGCACAGATACGCAGTATTTT.

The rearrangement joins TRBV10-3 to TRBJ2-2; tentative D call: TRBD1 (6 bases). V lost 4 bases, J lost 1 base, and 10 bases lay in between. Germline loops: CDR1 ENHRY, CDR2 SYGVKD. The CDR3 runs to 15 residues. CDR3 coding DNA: TGTGCCATCAGTGCCCTGACAGGGAACACCGGGGAGCTGTTTTTT. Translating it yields CAISALTGNTGELFF.

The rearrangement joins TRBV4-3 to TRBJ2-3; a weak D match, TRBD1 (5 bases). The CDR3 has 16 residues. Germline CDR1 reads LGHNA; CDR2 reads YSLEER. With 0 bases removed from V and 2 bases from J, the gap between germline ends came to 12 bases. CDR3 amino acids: CASSQEGQPHTDTQYF. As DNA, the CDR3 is TGCGCCAGCAGCCAAGAGGGGCAGCCCCACACAGATACGCAGTATTTT.

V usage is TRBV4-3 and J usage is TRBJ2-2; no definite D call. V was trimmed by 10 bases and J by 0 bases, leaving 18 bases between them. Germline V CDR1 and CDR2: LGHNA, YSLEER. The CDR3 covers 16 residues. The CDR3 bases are TGCGCCATACCGCCAAGAATTAGCCCGAACACCGGGGAGCTGTTTTTT. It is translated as CAIPPRISPNTGELFF.

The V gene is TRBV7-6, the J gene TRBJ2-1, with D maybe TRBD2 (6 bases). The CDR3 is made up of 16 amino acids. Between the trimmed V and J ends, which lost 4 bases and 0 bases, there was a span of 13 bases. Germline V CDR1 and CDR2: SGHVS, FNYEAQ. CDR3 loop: CASSSPYGSSYNEQFF. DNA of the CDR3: TGTGCCAGCAGCTCCCCGTACGGGAGCTCCTACAATGAGCAGTTCTTC.

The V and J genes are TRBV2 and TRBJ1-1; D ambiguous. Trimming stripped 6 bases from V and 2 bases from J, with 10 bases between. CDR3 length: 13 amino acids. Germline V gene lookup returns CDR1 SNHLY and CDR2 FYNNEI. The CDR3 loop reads CASSEEVNTEAFF. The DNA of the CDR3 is TGTGCCAGCAGCGAGGAGGTAAACACTGAAGCTTTCTTT.

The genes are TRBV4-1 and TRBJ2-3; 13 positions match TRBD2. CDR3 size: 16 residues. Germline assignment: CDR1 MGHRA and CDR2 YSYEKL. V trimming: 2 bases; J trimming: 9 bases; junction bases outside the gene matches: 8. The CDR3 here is CASSQQLAGGPKTQYF. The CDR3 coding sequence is TGCGCCAGCAGCCAACAACTAGCGGGGGGGCCGAAAACGCAGTATTTT.

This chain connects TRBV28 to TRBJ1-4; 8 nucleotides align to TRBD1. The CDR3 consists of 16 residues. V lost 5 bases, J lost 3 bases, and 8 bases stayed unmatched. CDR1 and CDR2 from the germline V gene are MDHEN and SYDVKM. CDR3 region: CASSDPPGGPNEKLFF. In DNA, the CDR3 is TGTGCCAGCAGTGACCCGCCAGGGGGCCCTAATGAAAAACTGTTTTTT. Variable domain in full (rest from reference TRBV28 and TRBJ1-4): DVKVTQSSRYLVKRTGEKVFLECVQDMDHENMFWYRQDPGLGLRLIYFSYDVKMKEKGDIPEGYSVSREKKERFSLILESASTNQTSMYLCASSDPPGGPNEKLFFGSGTQLSVL.

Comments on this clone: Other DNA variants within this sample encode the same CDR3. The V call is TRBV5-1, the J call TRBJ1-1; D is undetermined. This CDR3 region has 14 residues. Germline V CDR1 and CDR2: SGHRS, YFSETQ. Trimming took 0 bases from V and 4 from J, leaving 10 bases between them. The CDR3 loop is CASSLASGSTEAFF. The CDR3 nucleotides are TGCGCCAGCAGCTTGGCCTCGGGAAGCACTGAAGCTTTCTTT. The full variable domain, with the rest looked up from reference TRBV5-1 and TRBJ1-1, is KAGVTQTPRYLIKTRGQQVTLSCSPISGHRSVSWYQQTPGQGLQFLFEYFSETQRNKGNFPGRFSGRQFSNSRSEMNVSTLELGDSALYLCASSLASGSTEAFFGQGTRLTVV.

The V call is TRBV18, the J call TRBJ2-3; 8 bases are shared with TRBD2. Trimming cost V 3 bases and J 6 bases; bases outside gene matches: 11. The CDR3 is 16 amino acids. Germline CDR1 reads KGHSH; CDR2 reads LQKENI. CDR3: CASSPRRGGKADTQYF. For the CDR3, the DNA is TGTGCCAGCTCACCGCGCCGGGGGGGCAAGGCTGATACGCAGTATTTT. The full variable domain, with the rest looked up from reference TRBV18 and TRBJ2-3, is NAGVMQNPRHLVRRRGQEARLRCSPMKGHSHVYWYRQLPEEGLKFMVYLQKENIIDESGMPKERFSAEFPKEGPSILRIQQVVRGDSAAYFCASSPRRGGKADTQYFGPGTRLTVL.

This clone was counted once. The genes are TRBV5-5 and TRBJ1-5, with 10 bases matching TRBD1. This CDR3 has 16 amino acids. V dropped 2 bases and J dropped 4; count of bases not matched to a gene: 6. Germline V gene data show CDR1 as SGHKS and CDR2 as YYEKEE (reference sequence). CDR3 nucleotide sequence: TGTGCCAGCAGCTTCCTCCCGGGACAGGGGAATCAGCCCCAGCATTTT. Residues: CASSFLPGQGNQPQHF. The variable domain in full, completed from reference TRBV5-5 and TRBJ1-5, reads DAGVTQSPTHLIKTRGQQVTLRCSPISGHKSVSWYQQVLGQGPQFIFQYYEKEERGRGNFPDRFSARQFPNYSSELNVNALLLGDSALYLCASSFLPGQGNQPQHFGDGTRLSIL.

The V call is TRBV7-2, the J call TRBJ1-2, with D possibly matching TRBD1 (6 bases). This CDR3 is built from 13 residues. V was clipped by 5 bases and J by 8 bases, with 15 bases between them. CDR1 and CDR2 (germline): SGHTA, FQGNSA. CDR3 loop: CASSPEGGMGYTF. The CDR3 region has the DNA TGTGCCAGCAGCCCCGAGGGGGGGATGGGCTACACCTTC.